These T cell receptor beta chains were read from a single sample in a study of blood T cell repertoires in COVID-19. Produced via immunoSEQ multiplex PCR; TCRdb's table is partial and in-frame only. The repertoire holds around 70,000 clones, with roughly 80% as singletons. The material sequenced was peripheral blood. All receptors derive from a human donor in a cohort sampled during active COVID-19. The CDR3 runs from the conserved cysteine through the conserved F or W. Each record gives: J gene, V gene, CDR3 length, CDR3 protein.

TRBJ1-2 | TRBV3-1/TRBV3-2 | 12 | CASSKRNYGYTF
TRBJ1-3 | TRBV7-2 | 14 | CASSFAGARGTIYF
TRBJ1-1 | TRBV4-1 | 14 | CASSQGKTSAEAFF
TRBJ2-1 | TRBV6-2/TRBV6-3 | 15 | CASSYHLAGGGEQFF
TRBJ1-1 | TRBV7-9 | 17 | CASSLRPFGQGNTEAFF
TRBJ1-4 | TRBV29-1 | 13 | CSVRGRGDEKLFF
TRBJ2-7 | TRBV6-1 | 16 | CASSVVGTGLSYEQYF
TRBJ2-1 | TRBV15 | 14 | CATSRVGGINEQFF
TRBJ2-2 | TRBV3-1/TRBV3-2 | 18 | CASSAITSGFANTGELFF
TRBJ2-1 | TRBV10-2 | 14 | CASEGLAGVSEQFF
TRBJ2-1 | TRBV7-8 | 15 | CASNPGLAGGLPQFF
TRBJ2-7 | TRBV19 | 16 | CASSAVMTSGSYEQYF
TRBJ1-5 | TRBV3-1/TRBV3-2 | 14 | CASSQGGGRQPQHF
TRBJ2-5 | TRBV5-4 | 14 | CASSDGLAEETQYF
TRBJ2-5 | TRBV19 | 14 | CASSTGQGPETQYF
TRBJ1-4 | TRBV5-1 | 15 | CASSLVSGVGEKLFF
TRBJ1-1 | TRBV2 | 14 | CASRQGLTPTEAFF
TRBJ2-1 | TRBV7-2 | 16 | CASSQTLAGGYNEQFF
TRBJ2-7 | TRBV14 | 12 | CASSLTGYEQYF
TRBJ1-1 | TRBV6-5 | 14 | CASSRDRGLTEAFF
TRBJ2-3 | TRBV20-1 | 16 | CSASKLAGTSADTQYF
TRBJ2-3 | TRBV28 | 12 | CASRDWADTQYF
TRBJ1-4 | TRBV5-1 | 15 | CASRRGAIEGEKLFF
TRBJ1-2 | TRBV6-6 | 15 | CASSYAQVSNYGYTF
TRBJ2-3 | TRBV6-6 | 14 | CASSYPSSTDTQYF
TRBJ2-7 | TRBV28 | 14 | CASRSGTGGYEQYF
TRBJ2-3 | TRBV29-1 | 16 | CSVEDRQGASTDTQYF
TRBJ2-2 | TRBV5-4 | 15 | CASSQGSDGTGELFF
TRBJ2-2 | TRBV21-1 | 12 | CASSPRTGELFF
TRBJ2-1 | TRBV7-9 | 15 | CASSPSGGLYNEQFF
TRBJ1-2 | TRBV6-5 | 12 | CASILGTYGYTF
TRBJ2-2 | TRBV24-1 | 14 | CATSSGVNTGELFF
TRBJ1-6 | TRBV27 | 15 | CASSLTSWGNSPLHF
TRBJ1-1 | TRBV7-2 | 15 | CASSVHGQGTAEAFF
TRBJ1-5 | TRBV3-1/TRBV3-2 | 13 | CASGSLGNQPQHF
TRBJ2-2 | TRBV5-4 | 14 | CASHAGRATGELFF
TRBJ2-5 | TRBV11-2 | 16 | CASSLWGSGAQETQYF
TRBJ1-5 | TRBV7-2 | 15 | CASSLVGQMNQPQHF
TRBJ2-1 | TRBV9 | 17 | CASSVDGRDGTYNEQFF
TRBJ2-5 | TRBV11-2 | 14 | CASSKTGGMETQYF
TRBJ2-5 | TRBV29-1 | 13 | CSVAASRGETQYF
TRBJ1-3 | TRBV7-2 | 15 | CASSQATGSGNTIYF
TRBJ1-1 | TRBV12-3/TRBV12-4 | 13 | CASSFEGGTEAFF
TRBJ2-5 | TRBV7-7 | 13 | CASSPEDQETQYF
TRBJ2-2 | TRBV5-5 | 18 | CASSSAPSGGLDTGELFF
TRBJ1-1 | TRBV7-9 | 15 | CASSPKGYMNTEAFF
TRBJ2-1 | TRBV6-2/TRBV6-3 | 14 | CASSYRPEGSEQFF
TRBJ2-7 | TRBV3-1/TRBV3-2 | 14 | CASSQENYRAEQYF
TRBJ2-3 | TRBV4-1 | 16 | CASSQELAASTDTQYF
TRBJ2-7 | TRBV27 | 16 | CASSPRGAGGPYEQYF
TRBJ2-2 | TRBV6-5 | 15 | CASSGTSGRTGELFF
TRBJ1-5 | TRBV7-2 | 18 | CASSLAPFGGSGNQPQHF
TRBJ1-6 | TRBV4-3 | 15 | CASSPTGEKNSPLHF
TRBJ2-5 | TRBV11-2 | 15 | CASSRGGARQETQYF